One sample yielded the 8 T cell receptor beta chains listed below, sequenced in a study of T cell repertoires in cytomegalovirus infection. TCRdb used MiXCR to reprocess the reads, holding one entry per CDR3 protein. Here the sample spans hundreds of thousands of distinct CDR3 sequences, roughly 26% being singletons. The sequenced sample was CD8+ T cells from PBMCs. The origin of the receptors is a human donor in good health (CMV status not recorded). Some clones in this sample may be carry-over from other donors' samples.

This clonotype was found many times. The chain combines TRBV7-9 with TRBJ2-7; D is uncertain. CDR3 length: 12 residues. V dropped 3 bases and J dropped 4 bases, with 7 bases sitting between them. Germline V gene lookup returns CDR1 SEHNR and CDR2 FQNEAQ (reference sequence). In nucleotides, the CDR3 is TGTGCCAGCAGCTTTTCTAATTACGAGCAGTACGTC. It translates to CASSFSNYEQYV.

Notes on this clonotype: At one end, the junction sequence differs from germline, possibly due to a read error. CDR3 in amino acids: CASSVKGRGNSLLHF. CDR3 nucleotides: TGTGCCAGCAGCGTTAAGGGTAGGGGAAATTCACTCCTCCACTTT. The chain couples TRBV2 to TRBJ1-6, with a possible D match to TRBD1 (5 bases). The CDR3 length is 15 residues. Germline CDR1 and CDR2: SNHLY and FYNNEI. Drawing the rest from reference TRBV2 and TRBJ1-6, the complete variable domain is EPEVTQTPSHQVTQMGQEVILRCVPISNHLYFYWYRQILGQKVEFLVSFYNNEISEKSEIFDDQFSVERPDGSNFTLKIRSTKLEDSAMYFCASSVKGRGNSLLHFGNGTRLTVT.

The chain combines TRBV10-2 with TRBJ2-1; 9 bases are shared with TRBD2. The CDR3 has 16 residues. The V gene end was trimmed by 0 bases and the J gene end by 2 bases; junction bases not matched to a gene: 2. Germline V gene sequence: CDR1 WSHSY, CDR2 SAAADI. CDR3 coding DNA: TGCGCCAGCAGTGAGTCGGCGGGGGGGCCCTACAATGAGCAGTTCTTC. It is translated as CASSESAGGPYNEQFF.

A word on this clonotype: Just one base apart from a much larger clone, this may be a read error. The rearrangement uses TRBV7-9 and TRBJ2-3; perhaps TRBD2 as D (6 bases). From germline, CDR1 is SEHNR and CDR2 FQNEAQ (reference sequence). The CDR3 is 16 residues long. CDR3 bases: TGTACCAGCAGCCGGACGGGGCGGGGCAGCACAGATACGCAGTATTTT. It encodes CTSSRTGRGSTDTQYF.

In this sample, this clonotype turned up many times. V and J are TRBV7-9 and TRBJ2-5; perhaps TRBD1 as D (7 bases). Germline values: CDR1 SEHNR, CDR2 FQNEAQ (reference sequence). The CDR3 covers 15 residues. V was pared by 6 bases and J by 0 bases, with 14 bases between. Here the CDR3 reads CASRRAGGYQETQYF. The CDR3, as DNA: TGTGCCAGCAGGAGGGCAGGGGGGTACCAAGAGACCCAGTACTTC.

The V call is TRBV20-1, the J call TRBJ2-2, with D possibly being TRBD1 or TRBD2 (5 bases each). The V gene lost 0 bases and the J gene lost 3 bases, with 11 bases spanning the gap. Germline-derived CDR1 and CDR2 are DFQATT and SNEGSKA (reference sequence). The CDR3 contains 15 residues. The CDR3 coding sequence is TGCAGTGCTAGAGATGGGCTGGGGGACACCGGGGAGCTGTTTTTT. The encoded protein is CSARDGLGDTGELFF.

The rearrangement uses TRBV25-1 and TRBJ1-1; 7 bases line up with TRBD1. The CDR3 has 16 residues. The V segment lost 7 bases and the J segment 7 bases; nucleotides outside the gene matches: 18. Germline values: CDR1 MGHDK, CDR2 SYGVNS. CDR3 residues: CASTSTPEGTVSEAFF. CDR3 DNA: TGTGCCAGCACCTCGACACCCGAAGGGACAGTCAGTGAAGCTTTCTTT.

V usage is TRBV7-2 and J usage is TRBJ2-5; maybe TRBD2 (7 bases). V was shortened by 4 bases and J by 4 bases, with 16 bases between the two germline ends. Germline V gene sequence: CDR1 SGHTA, CDR2 FQGNSA. The CDR3 loop spans 15 amino acids. CDR3 DNA sequence: TGTGCCAGCAGCTCAAATCGGGGGGCGGGAGAGACCCAGTACTTC. Residues: CASSSNRGAGETQYF.